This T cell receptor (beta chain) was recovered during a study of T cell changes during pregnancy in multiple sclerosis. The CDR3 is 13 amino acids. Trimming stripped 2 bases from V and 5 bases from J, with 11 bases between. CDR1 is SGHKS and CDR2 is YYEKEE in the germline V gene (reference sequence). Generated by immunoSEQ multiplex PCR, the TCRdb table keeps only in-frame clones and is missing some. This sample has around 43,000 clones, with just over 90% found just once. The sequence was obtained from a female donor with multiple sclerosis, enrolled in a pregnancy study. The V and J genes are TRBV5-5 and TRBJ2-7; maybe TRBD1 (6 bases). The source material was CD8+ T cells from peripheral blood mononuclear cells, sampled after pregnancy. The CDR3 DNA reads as TGTGCCAGCAGCTTTGCAGGGGCCGACGAGCAGTACTTC. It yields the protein CASSFAGADEQYF.